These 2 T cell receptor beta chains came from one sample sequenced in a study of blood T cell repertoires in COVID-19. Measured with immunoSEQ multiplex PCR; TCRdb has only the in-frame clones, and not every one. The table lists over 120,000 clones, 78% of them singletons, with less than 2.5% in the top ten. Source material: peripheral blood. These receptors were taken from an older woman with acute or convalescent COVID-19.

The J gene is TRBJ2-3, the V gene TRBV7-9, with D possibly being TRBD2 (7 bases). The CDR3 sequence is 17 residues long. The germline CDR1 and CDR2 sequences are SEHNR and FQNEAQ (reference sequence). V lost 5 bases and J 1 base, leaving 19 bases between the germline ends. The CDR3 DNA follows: TGTGCCAGCAGCGGACTGGGGGGGCTGGCGGGCACAGATACGCAGTATTTT. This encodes CASSGLGGLAGTDTQYF.

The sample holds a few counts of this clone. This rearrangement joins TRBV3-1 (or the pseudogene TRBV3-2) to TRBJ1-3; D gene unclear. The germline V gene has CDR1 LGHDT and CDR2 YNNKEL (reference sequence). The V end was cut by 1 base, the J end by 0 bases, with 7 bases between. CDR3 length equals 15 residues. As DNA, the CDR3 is TGTGCCAGCAGCCAAGGGCACATCTCTGGAAACACCATATATTTT. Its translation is CASSQGHISGNTIYF.